Each of the 22 T cell receptor beta chains below was sequenced from the same sample in a study of cytomegalovirus exposure and HLA in healthy donors listed by TCRdb under 2017. The library was generated by the immunoSEQ multiplex PCR assay. TCRdb holds this immuneACCESS table with in-frame rearrangements only. Some clones are missing; in checked studies, unresolved V genes explain under half, and the rest has no known cause. The table for this sample lists some 310,000 clones; roughly 87% of them were counted only once. Roughly 0.96% of the sample comes from the top ten. Sequencing input: PBMCs. The receptors were gathered from a man aged 25 to 45 in good health and CMV-seronegative.

The chain joins TRBV4-1 to TRBJ1-1; TRBD1 matches at 9 bases. The CDR3 is 15 amino acids. V dropped 4 bases and J dropped 2; count of bases not matched to a gene: 5. Germline loops: CDR1 MGHRA, CDR2 YSYEKL. In DNA form, the CDR3 reads TGCGCCAGCAGCCCGGTAACAGGGGGCAACACTGAAGCTTTCTTT. Encoded protein: CASSPVTGGNTEAFF.

This rearrangement joins TRBV5-6 to TRBJ2-1; tentatively, D is TRBD1 (6 bases). The germline gives CDR1 SGHDT, CDR2 YYEEEE. The V end lost 4 bases, the J end lost 6 bases, and 11 bases lay between the germline ends. This CDR3 contains 13 residues. The CDR3 sequence: CASSPTGPNEQFF. The CDR3 DNA reads as TGTGCCAGCAGCCCCACAGGGCCCAATGAGCAGTTCTTC.

This chain uses TRBV29-1 with TRBJ1-4; TRBD1 agrees at 8 bases. The CDR3 is 14 residues long. Germline trimming cut 5 bases from V and 3 bases from J; bases unmatched to any gene: 5. Germline assignment: CDR1 SQVTM and CDR2 ANQGSEA. CDR3: CSVSTGASNEKLFF. The CDR3, as DNA: TGCAGCGTTTCGACAGGGGCATCTAATGAAAAACTGTTTTTT.

The gene calls are TRBV29-1 and TRBJ2-5, with 7 positions matching TRBD2. V trimming: 6 bases; J trimming: 4 bases; junction bases outside the gene matches: 2. The germline V gene has CDR1 SQVTM and CDR2 ANQGSEA. The CDR3 spans 11 residues. The CDR3 protein is CSVPSGETQYF. The CDR3 DNA follows: TGCAGCGTCCCTAGCGGAGAGACCCAGTACTTC.

The chain couples TRBV5-6 to TRBJ2-7; D might be TRBD1 (5 bases). This CDR3 comprises 15 residues. Trimming pared 4 bases from V and 4 bases from J, leaving 18 bases between. Germline loops: CDR1 SGHDT, CDR2 YYEEEE. The DNA of the CDR3 is TGTGCCAGCAGCCAAGGGGTTTCCACACTTTACGAGCAGTACTTC. Protein product: CASSQGVSTLYEQYF.

The chain carries TRBV15 and TRBJ2-5; 7 nucleotides match TRBD2. V was pared by 0 bases and J by 5 bases, with 12 bases of the junction left unmatched. The CDR3 has 17 amino acids. Germline V lookup: CDR1 LNHNV, CDR2 YYDKDF (reference sequence). The CDR3 region is CATSRDQASGETETQYF. The CDR3 DNA is TGTGCCACCAGCAGAGATCAGGCTAGCGGAGAGACGGAGACCCAGTACTTC.

This clone was counted between two and nine times. The chain is built from TRBV7-9 and TRBJ2-7; possible D gene TRBD2, 6 bases. The CDR3 loop spans 11 amino acids. V was clipped by 6 bases and J by 3 bases, with 6 bases between them. Germline V lookup: CDR1 SEHNR, CDR2 FQNEAQ (reference sequence). The CDR3 here is CASRRGYEQYF. The CDR3 nucleotides read TGTGCCAGCAGGCGGGGCTACGAGCAGTACTTC.

V and J are TRBV10-2 and TRBJ1-2, with 7 nucleotides matching TRBD1. Germline V gene lookup returns CDR1 WSHSY and CDR2 SAAADI. The CDR3 spans 16 residues. The trim removed 9 bases at V and 1 base at J, leaving 14 bases unmatched. The CDR3 DNA reads as TGCGCCAGTTCGGGTACAGGGGTCCTAATTAACTATGGCTACACCTTC. It encodes CASSGTGVLINYGYTF.

V and J are TRBV5-1 and TRBJ2-5, with TRBD2 identical over 7 bases. Germline V lookup: CDR1 SGHRS, CDR2 YFSETQ. The V segment lost 2 bases and the J segment 5 bases; nucleotides outside the gene matches: 9. The CDR3 runs 15 residues. CDR3 in DNA: TGCGCCAGCAGCTTAAGCGGGGCCCCGGCGGAGACCCAGTACTTC. Translation: CASSLSGAPAETQYF.

CDR3 DNA: TGTGCCAGCACCCCGCCAGGGCATCCCTACAATGAGCAGTTCTTC. Residues: CASTPPGHPYNEQFF. The chain joins TRBV7-2 to TRBJ2-1, with a possible D match to TRBD1 (5 bases). Germline CDR1 is SGHTA and CDR2 is FQGNSA. The length of the CDR3 is 15 residues. V was shortened by 7 bases and J by 2 bases, with 15 bases between the two germline ends.

This sequence joins TRBV19 and TRBJ2-3, with 8 bases identical to TRBD1. The V segment lost 1 base and the J segment 2 bases; nucleotides outside the gene matches: 5. Germline V lookup: CDR1 LNHDA, CDR2 SQIVND (reference sequence). This CDR3 comprises 16 residues. The CDR3 DNA reads as TGTGCCAGTAGTATAGGGAGGGACAGGATCACAGATACGCAGTATTTT. Protein: CASSIGRDRITDTQYF.

The gene calls are TRBV6-1 and TRBJ1-2, with a possible D match to TRBD1 (6 bases). The CDR3 consists of 13 residues. CDR1 and CDR2 from the germline V gene are MNHNS and SASEGT. Deletions cut 2 bases from V and 4 bases from J, with 8 bases between. The CDR3 bases are TGTGCCAGCAGTGAACTGGGGGCCTATGGCTACACCTTC. It specifies CASSELGAYGYTF.

The chain employs TRBV6-5 and TRBJ1-1; a weak D match, TRBD1 (5 bases). Germline-derived CDR1 and CDR2 are MNHEY and SVGAGI. V was pared by 2 bases and J by 0 bases, with 10 bases between. The CDR3 length is 15 residues. CDR3 region: CASSYGGTLNTEAFF. In DNA form, the CDR3 reads TGTGCCAGCAGTTACGGGGGGACCTTGAACACTGAAGCTTTCTTT.

The gene calls are TRBV27 and TRBJ1-1; D unresolved. Trimming shortened V by 2 bases and J by 0 bases, and 4 bases separated the two germline ends. This CDR3 contains 13 residues. Germline assignment: CDR1 MNHEY and CDR2 SMNVEV (reference sequence). The CDR3 protein is CASSLLMNTEAFF. The DNA of the CDR3 is TGTGCCAGCAGTTTACTTATGAACACTGAAGCTTTCTTT.

The chain is built from TRBV27 and TRBJ1-1; D is unresolved. Looked up from germline, CDR1 is MNHEY and CDR2 is SMNVEV (reference sequence). This CDR3 has 16 amino acids. The ends were cut back, 2 bases at V and 4 bases at J, with 17 bases in the middle. This CDR3 is CASSLVSEGPSTEAFF. CDR3 sequence (DNA): TGTGCCAGCAGTTTAGTTTCGGAGGGTCCCAGCACTGAAGCTTTCTTT.

The chain joins TRBV5-6 to TRBJ1-5; D is possibly TRBD1 (6 bases). Germline lookup yields CDR1 SGHDT and CDR2 YYEEEE. This CDR3 is built from 16 residues. Trimming removed 4 bases at V and 5 bases at J, with 19 bases between. The CDR3 coding sequence is TGTGCCAGCAGCGAATTCGCGGGGGCGAGGGATCAGCCCCAGCATTTT. Protein: CASSEFAGARDQPQHF.

This rearrangement joins TRBV11-2 to TRBJ2-7; maybe TRBD2 (6 bases). There are 15 residues in the CDR3. The V end lost 0 bases, the J end lost 3 bases, and 12 bases lay between the germline ends. From germline, CDR1 is SGHAT and CDR2 FQNNGV. The CDR3 region is CASSLDPGVGYEQYF. The DNA of the CDR3 is TGTGCCAGCAGCTTAGATCCGGGAGTGGGCTACGAGCAGTACTTC. Complete variable domain (other parts from reference TRBV11-2 and TRBJ2-7): EAGVAQSPRYKIIEKRQSVAFWCNPISGHATLYWYQQILGQGPKLLIQFQNNGVVDDSQLPKDRFSAERLKGVDSTLKIQPAKLEDSAVYLCASSLDPGVGYEQYFGPGTRLTVT.

This rearrangement joins TRBV7-2 to TRBJ2-1, with 9 bases that match TRBD2. CDR1 and CDR2 from the germline V gene are SGHTA and FQGNSA. The CDR3 is made up of 13 amino acids. V was clipped by 1 base and J by 12 bases; unmatched bases: 4. The CDR3 loop is CASSLEAGGRQFF. Written as DNA, the CDR3 is TGTGCCAGCAGCTTAGAGGCGGGAGGGCGGCAGTTCTTC.

The chain couples TRBV6-6 to TRBJ2-2; D possibly corresponds to TRBD2 (5 bases). V was pared by 6 bases and J by 1 base, with 12 bases between. The CDR3 is made up of 15 amino acids. Germline assignment: CDR1 MNHNY and CDR2 SVGAGI (reference sequence). The CDR3 sequence: CASRPRRGNTGELFF. Written as DNA, the CDR3 is TGTGCCAGCAGACCGAGACGGGGGAACACCGGGGAGCTGTTTTTT.

The chain joins TRBV7-9 to TRBJ2-5, with 16 bases aligning to TRBD2. There are 15 residues in the CDR3. The V segment lost 4 bases and the J segment 5 bases; nucleotides outside the gene matches: 1. Germline-derived CDR1 and CDR2 are SEHNR and FQNEAQ (reference sequence). This chain's CDR3 is CASSSGLAGGETQYF. In DNA, the CDR3 is TGTGCCAGCAGCTCGGGACTAGCGGGGGGGGAGACCCAGTACTTC. Full variable domain (remainder filled in from reference TRBV7-9 and TRBJ2-5): DTGVSQNPRHKITKRGQNVTFRCDPISEHNRLYWYRQTLGQGPEFLTYFQNEAQLEKSRLLSDRFSAERPKGSFSTLEIQRTEQGDSAMYLCASSSGLAGGETQYFGPGTRLLVL.

The rearrangement uses TRBV5-5 and TRBJ2-7; D possibly corresponds to TRBD1 (6 bases). The V end lost 4 bases, the J end lost 1 base, and 9 bases lay between the germline ends. Germline lookup yields CDR1 SGHKS and CDR2 YYEKEE (reference sequence). This CDR3 contains 13 residues. In DNA form, the CDR3 reads TGTGCCAGCAGCCTAGGACAGTCCTACGAGCAGTACTTC. The encoded protein is CASSLGQSYEQYF.

Notes on this clone: Other nucleotide sequences from this sample produce the same CDR3. J is TRBJ1-2 and V is TRBV29-1, with a tentative D call TRBD1 (5 bases). The CDR3 totals 12 residues. The V end lost 2 bases, the J end lost 4 bases, and 8 bases lay between the germline ends. In germline, CDR1 is SQVTM, CDR2 ANQGSEA. The DNA for the CDR3 is TGCAGCGTTGAACAGGGATCCTATGGCTACACCTTC. Translation: CSVEQGSYGYTF.